This entry is about one T cell receptor (beta chain). This sample is part of a study of T cells after somatic rescue of genetic block. Per the germline V gene, CDR1 is LGHNA and CDR2 is YNFKEQ. Trimming took off 0 bases at V and 4 bases at J, with 9 bases between the two ends. The CDR3 consists of 15 residues. Generated by immunoSEQ multiplex PCR, the TCRdb table keeps only in-frame clones and is missing some. The sample has 50,000 to 60,000 clones; more than 90% are singletons. The sequenced sample consisted of peripheral blood mononuclear cells (PBMCs). The chain recombines TRBV4-2 with TRBJ2-2; D ambiguous. The clonotype comes from a child less than two years old. CDR3 nucleotide sequence: TGTGCCAGCAGCCAAGATGGAATTTTCACCGGGGAGCTGTTTTTT. Translating it yields CASSQDGIFTGELFF.